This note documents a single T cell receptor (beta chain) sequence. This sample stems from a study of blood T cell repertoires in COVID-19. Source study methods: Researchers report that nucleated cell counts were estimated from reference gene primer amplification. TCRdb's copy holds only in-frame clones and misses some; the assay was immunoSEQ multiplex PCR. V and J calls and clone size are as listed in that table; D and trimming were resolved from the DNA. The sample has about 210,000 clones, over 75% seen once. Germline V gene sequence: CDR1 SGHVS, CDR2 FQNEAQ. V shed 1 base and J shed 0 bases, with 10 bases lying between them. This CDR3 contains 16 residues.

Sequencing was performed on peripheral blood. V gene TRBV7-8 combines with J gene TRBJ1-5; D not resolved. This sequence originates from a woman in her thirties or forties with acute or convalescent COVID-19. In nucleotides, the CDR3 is TGTGCCAGCAGCTTAGACTCGGGGTCTAGCAATCAGCCCCAGCATTTT. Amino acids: CASSLDSGSSNQPQHF.